What follows are 32 T cell receptor beta chains derived from one specimen sequenced in a study of blood T cell repertoires in COVID-19. This table comes from immunoSEQ multiplex PCR, and its TCRdb copy is limited to in-frame clones, with some not included. The top ten clones hold around 8.6% of a sample with around 87,000 clones, 89% of them seen once. The material sequenced was peripheral blood. The receptor set was obtained from a man between 45 and 60 years old with acute or convalescent COVID-19.

The chain couples TRBV9 to TRBJ2-3; D not certain. There are 14 residues in the CDR3. Germline assignment: CDR1 SGDLS and CDR2 YYNGEE. The germline V and J ends were trimmed by 0 bases and 4 bases, with 9 bases remaining between them. CDR3 coding DNA: TGTGCCAGCAGCGTAGACCCCAGGCCAGATACGCAGTATTTT. Translating gives CASSVDPRPDTQYF.

This chain connects TRBV5-1 to TRBJ1-4; 10 bases fit TRBD1. The CDR3 is 15 amino acids. V dropped 1 base and J dropped 7; count of bases not matched to a gene: 4. Germline CDR1 reads SGHRS; CDR2 reads YFSETQ. The chain's CDR3 is CASSLRTGGSEKLFF. CDR3 nucleotide sequence: TGCGCCAGCAGCTTGAGGACAGGGGGGAGTGAAAAACTGTTTTTT.

This chain joins TRBV6-6 and TRBJ1-1; 9 nucleotides align to TRBD1. The trim removed 7 bases at V and 4 bases at J, leaving 4 bases unmatched. The CDR3 length is 13 residues. Germline lookup yields CDR1 MNHNY and CDR2 SVGAGI (reference sequence). The CDR3 here is CASTLDRGTEAFF. The DNA of the CDR3 is TGTGCCAGCACCCTGGACAGGGGCACTGAAGCTTTCTTT.

This CDR3 reads CASQGGNNQPQHF. The CDR3, as DNA: TGTGCCTCACAGGGGGGGAACAATCAGCCCCAGCATTTT. V is TRBV2 and J is TRBJ1-5, with TRBD1 identical over 8 bases. Germline-derived CDR1 and CDR2 are SNHLY and FYNNEI. The CDR3 is made up of 13 amino acids. The ends lost 11 bases at V and 3 bases at J; junction bases unmatched: 6.

The rearrangement joins TRBV7-2 to TRBJ1-6; D is possibly TRBD1 (5 bases). The V end was cut by 3 bases, the J end by 7 bases, with 10 bases between. The CDR3 runs to 14 residues. Germline assignment: CDR1 SGHTA and CDR2 FQGNSA. The CDR3 DNA sequence: TGTGCCAGCAGCTTGGGACTGAGAAATTCACCCCTCCACTTT. The encoded protein is CASSLGLRNSPLHF.

The chain recombines TRBV7-2 with TRBJ1-3, with D perhaps matching TRBD1 (5 bases). The CDR3 runs 14 residues. V lost 6 bases and J 0 bases, leaving 9 bases between the germline ends. In germline, CDR1 is SGHTA, CDR2 FQGNSA. The CDR3 is CASRQEGSGNTIYF. The CDR3 DNA reads TGTGCCAGCAGACAGGAGGGCTCTGGAAACACCATATATTTT.

The chain joins TRBV21-1 to TRBJ1-2; TRBD1 is taken as the D call from the table, unchecked against the DNA. TRBV21-1 is a pseudogene locus. The CDR3 covers 13 residues. The CDR3 DNA sequence: TGTGCCAGCATAAGGGGCCCTAGGTATGGCTACACCTTC. It translates to CASIRGPRYGYTF.

The rearrangement uses TRBV30 and TRBJ1-6, with TRBD1 as a possible D gene (6 bases). CDR3 length: 15 amino acids. Trimming pared 1 base from V and 7 bases from J, leaving 14 bases between. Per the germline V gene, CDR1 is GTSNPN and CDR2 is SVGIG (reference sequence). The CDR3: CAWSAQQGLNSPLHF. The DNA of the CDR3 is TGTGCCTGGAGTGCTCAACAGGGCCTCAATTCACCCCTCCACTTT.

The CDR3 nucleotides are TGTGCCAGCAGCACTAGTGCGGGGGGTTGGGCAGATACGCAGTATTTT. Its protein is CASSTSAGGWADTQYF. The chain joins TRBV9 to TRBJ2-3, with 8 bases lining up with TRBD2. CDR1 is SGDLS and CDR2 is YYNGEE in the germline V gene. V trimming: 4 bases; J trimming: 4 bases; junction bases outside the gene matches: 11. The CDR3 covers 16 residues.

The chain is built from TRBV7-3 and TRBJ2-3, with D perhaps TRBD2 (5 bases). The CDR3 runs 15 residues. Trimming stripped 5 bases from V and 6 bases from J, with 18 bases between. Looked up from germline, CDR1 is SGHTA and CDR2 is FQGTGA. CDR3 protein: CASSLISHRGDTQYF. Here the CDR3 DNA reads TGTGCCAGCAGCCTAATTAGTCATCGCGGGGATACGCAGTATTTT. The full variable domain, rest sourced from reference TRBV7-3 and TRBJ2-3, is GAGVSQTPSNKVTEKGKYVELRCDPISGHTALYWYRQSLGQGPEFLIYFQGTGAADDSGLPNDRFFAVRPEGSVSTLKIQRTERGDSAVYLCASSLISHRGDTQYFGPGTRLTVL.

The chain links TRBV7-2 to TRBJ1-6; possibly TRBD1 for D (6 bases). The CDR3 consists of 14 residues. The V end was cut by 5 bases, the J end by 8 bases, with 13 bases between. In germline, CDR1 is SGHTA, CDR2 FQGNSA. This chain's CDR3 is CASSGGGRHSPLHF. DNA for the CDR3: TGTGCCAGCAGCGGGGGGGGCAGGCATTCACCCCTCCACTTT.

The chain joins TRBV6-5 to TRBJ2-5; 8 bases fit TRBD1. V was pared by 6 bases and J by 3 bases, with 3 bases of the junction left unmatched. Germline V CDR1 and CDR2: MNHEY, SVGAGI. This CDR3 is built from 13 residues. CDR3 in amino acids: CASRPGQEETQYF. In DNA, the CDR3 is TGTGCCAGCAGACCGGGACAGGAAGAGACCCAGTACTTC.

The V and J genes are TRBV14 and TRBJ2-3; D may be TRBD2 (6 bases). The CDR3 length is 13 residues. CDR1 SGHDN and CDR2 FVKESK come from the germline V gene. V was shortened by 0 bases and J by 13 bases, with 14 bases between the two germline ends. CDR3 in DNA: TGTGCCAGCAGCCAAGACAGGAGACTAGTCGAGTATTTT. Its translation is CASSQDRRLVEYF.

This chain joins TRBV25-1 and TRBJ1-1; tentative D call: TRBD1 (6 bases). V was trimmed by 6 bases and J by 6 bases, leaving 8 bases between them. The CDR3 is 11 residues long. In germline, CDR1 is MGHDK, CDR2 SYGVNS. CDR3 in DNA: TGTGCCAGCAGCCCAGGGGCTGAAGCTTTCTTT. It translates to CASSPGAEAFF.

This rearrangement joins TRBV5-1 to TRBJ1-1; 7 nucleotides align to TRBD1. Germline V gene data show CDR1 as SGHRS and CDR2 as YFSETQ. The CDR3 loop spans 14 amino acids. V was clipped by 4 bases and J by 6 bases; unmatched bases: 9. In nucleotides, the CDR3 is TGCGCCAGCAGCCCTACAGGGGCGGAATCTGAAGCTTTCTTT. As protein: CASSPTGAESEAFF.

CDR3 protein: CASRGDRTYEQYV. Here the CDR3 DNA reads TGTGCCAGCAGGGGGGACAGGACATACGAGCAGTACGTC. The genes are TRBV6-5 and TRBJ2-7; 8 bases are a match to TRBD1. The CDR3 totals 13 residues. Germline CDR1 reads MNHEY; CDR2 reads SVGAGI. Trimming at V came to 6 bases and at J to 4 bases, leaving 5 bases not matched to a gene.

The V call is TRBV11-2, the J call TRBJ2-5; tentative D call: TRBD2 (5 bases). The CDR3 is 15 residues long. The V gene's germline CDR1 is SGHAT and CDR2 FQNNGV. Trimming shortened V by 5 bases and J by 2 bases, and 15 bases separated the two germline ends. This CDR3 reads CASSRTGERQETQYF. CDR3 nucleotide sequence: TGTGCCAGCAGCCGCACCGGGGAGCGGCAAGAGACCCAGTACTTC.

V usage is TRBV10-3 and J usage is TRBJ2-7, with 10 bases lining up with TRBD1. Germline CDR1 and CDR2: ENHRY and SYGVKD. The V segment lost 6 bases and the J segment 1 base; nucleotides outside the gene matches: 3. The CDR3 totals 14 residues. The DNA for the CDR3 is TGTGCCATCAGCGGGACAGGGGAATCCTACGAGCAGTACTTC. Translation: CAISGTGESYEQYF.

Only one count was recorded for this clone. This chain joins TRBV30 and TRBJ1-4, with 10 bases identical to TRBD1. Trimming took 5 bases from V and 4 from J; bases not matched to a gene: 10. This CDR3 region has 16 residues. The germline V gene has CDR1 GTSNPN and CDR2 SVGIG (reference sequence). The CDR3 loop reads CAWGTEWDRGNEKLFF. The CDR3 nucleotides read TGTGCCTGGGGGACCGAATGGGACAGGGGTAATGAAAAACTGTTTTTT. Together with reference TRBV30 and TRBJ1-4, the CDR3 gives the full variable domain: SQTIHQWPATLVQPVGSPLSLECTVEGTSNPNLYWYRQAAGRGLQLLFYSVGIGQISSEVPQNLSASRPQDRQFILSSKKLLLSDSGFYLCAWGTEWDRGNEKLFFGSGTQLSVL.

The CDR3 loop reads CASSIRGTGDEAFF. Written as DNA, the CDR3 is TGTGCCAGCAGTATTCGCGGGACAGGGGACGAAGCTTTCTTT. The chain carries TRBV2 and TRBJ1-1; the match to TRBD1 covers 10 bases. This CDR3 is 14 amino acids long. V was clipped by 5 bases and J by 8 bases; unmatched bases: 8. In germline, CDR1 is SNHLY, CDR2 FYNNEI. Together with reference TRBV2 and TRBJ1-1, the CDR3 gives the full variable domain: EPEVTQTPSHQVTQMGQEVILRCVPISNHLYFYWYRQILGQKVEFLVSFYNNEISEKSEIFDDQFSVERPDGSNFTLKIRSTKLEDSAMYFCASSIRGTGDEAFFGQGTRLTVV.

The rearrangement links TRBV5-1 to TRBJ1-6; D ambiguous. V was trimmed by 1 base and J by 5 bases, leaving 10 bases between them. This CDR3 comprises 15 residues. Germline V gene lookup returns CDR1 SGHRS and CDR2 YFSETQ. In DNA, the CDR3 is TGCGCCAGCAGCTTGACTGCGGCAGATAATTCACCCCTCCACTTT. Translated, it gives CASSLTAADNSPLHF.

This chain joins TRBV7-9 and TRBJ1-2; 8 nucleotides match TRBD1. The germline V gene encodes CDR1 SEHNR and CDR2 FQNEAQ (reference sequence). Trimming cost V 5 bases and J 7 bases; bases outside gene matches: 15. The CDR3 runs 16 residues. Written as DNA, the CDR3 is TGTGCCAGCAGCGTATCGGACAGGGAAAGGTTTGGTGGCTACACCTTC. Protein: CASSVSDRERFGGYTF. Combining the CDR3 with reference TRBV7-9 and TRBJ1-2 gives the whole variable domain DTGVSQNPRHKITKRGQNVTFRCDPISEHNRLYWYRQTLGQGPEFLTYFQNEAQLEKSRLLSDRFSAERPKGSFSTLEIQRTEQGDSAMYLCASSVSDRERFGGYTFGSGTRLTVV.

The chain is built from TRBV10-2 and TRBJ2-7; the D gene is possibly TRBD2 (5 bases). Per germline, CDR1 WSHSY and CDR2 SAAADI. CDR3 length: 15 residues. Trimming shortened V by 4 bases and J by 2 bases, and 15 bases separated the two germline ends. CDR3: CASSAAGGSTYEQYV. The CDR3 DNA sequence: TGCGCCAGCAGTGCGGCGGGTGGGTCAACCTACGAGCAGTACGTC.

This sequence joins TRBV29-1 and TRBJ1-2; D ambiguous. Deletions cut 4 bases from V and 3 bases from J, with 12 bases between. Germline loops: CDR1 SQVTM, CDR2 ANQGSEA. CDR3 size: 13 residues. In DNA form, the CDR3 reads TGCAGCGTTGTAGCCACCTCCGACTATGGCTACACCTTC. Translation: CSVVATSDYGYTF.

The chain combines TRBV5-1 with TRBJ2-1; TRBD2 agrees at 12 bases. The CDR3 contains 15 residues. The J segment lost 6 bases and the V segment lost 4 bases, leaving 5 bases of the junction unmatched. Germline V gene sequence: CDR1 SGHRS, CDR2 YFSETQ. DNA of the CDR3: TGCGCCAGCAGCGCCTCTAGCGGGGGGGCCAATGAGCAGTTCTTC. Encoded protein: CASSASSGGANEQFF.

The count of this clone is one. This rearrangement joins TRBV6-5 to TRBJ2-2; tentatively, D is TRBD1 (5 bases). The germline V and J ends were trimmed by 2 bases and 5 bases, with 6 bases remaining between them. The germline V gene has CDR1 MNHEY and CDR2 SVGAGI. CDR3 length: 13 amino acids. The CDR3 DNA is TGTGCCAGCAGTTACGGGGCGACCGGGGAGCTGTTTTTT. As protein: CASSYGATGELFF.

The genes are TRBV9 and TRBJ2-5; 8 positions agree with TRBD2. After removal of 8 bases from V and 4 bases from J, the junction contained 10 bases not matched to a gene. CDR3 length: 14 residues. Germline CDR1 SGDLS, CDR2 YYNGEE. The CDR3 is CASTGGYRGETQYF. Here the CDR3 DNA reads TGTGCCAGTACGGGAGGGTATCGGGGAGAGACCCAGTACTTC.

V gene TRBV9 combines with J gene TRBJ1-3; tentatively, D is TRBD1 (6 bases). The CDR3 consists of 15 residues. Trimming left V 0 bases short and J 1 base short, with 8 bases between. CDR1 is SGDLS, CDR2 YYNGEE, per germline. In DNA, the CDR3 is TGTGCCAGCAGCGTAGTAACAGGGTCTGGAAACACCATATATTTT. This sequence encodes CASSVVTGSGNTIYF.

This clone was recorded once. The chain links TRBV4-1 to TRBJ2-1; TRBD1 might be the D (6 bases). The CDR3 runs to 16 residues. CDR1 is MGHRA and CDR2 is YSYEKL in the germline V gene. Trimming took 1 base from V and 0 from J, leaving 10 bases between them. CDR3 loop: CASSQGTDNSYNEQFF. CDR3 nucleotides: TGCGCCAGCAGCCAAGGGACAGACAACTCCTACAATGAGCAGTTCTTC.

This chain uses TRBV9 with TRBJ2-2; D call uncertain. Germline values: CDR1 SGDLS, CDR2 YYNGEE. V was clipped by 4 bases and J by 4 bases, with 11 bases between them. The CDR3 contains 14 residues. CDR3 protein: CASSNTRFTGELFF. The CDR3 nucleotides are TGTGCCAGCAGCAATACAAGATTCACCGGGGAGCTGTTTTTT.

This clone was seen a single time. The chain is built from TRBV5-6 and TRBJ1-1, with D unresolved. Germline lookup yields CDR1 SGHDT and CDR2 YYEEEE. V was shortened by 1 base and J by 0 bases, with 10 bases between the two germline ends. The CDR3 sequence is 15 residues long. The CDR3 protein is CASSLWARLNTEAFF. In DNA form, the CDR3 reads TGTGCCAGCAGCTTGTGGGCCAGGTTGAACACTGAAGCTTTCTTT.

The chain links TRBV28 to TRBJ2-3; 7 bases are a match to TRBD1. CDR1 and CDR2 from the germline V gene are MDHEN and SYDVKM. The CDR3 extends over 14 amino acids. The V gene end was trimmed by 3 bases and the J gene end by 2 bases; junction bases not matched to a gene: 2. In DNA, the CDR3 is TGTGCCAGCAGTTTGGGACAGATCACAGATACGCAGTATTTT. Protein product: CASSLGQITDTQYF.